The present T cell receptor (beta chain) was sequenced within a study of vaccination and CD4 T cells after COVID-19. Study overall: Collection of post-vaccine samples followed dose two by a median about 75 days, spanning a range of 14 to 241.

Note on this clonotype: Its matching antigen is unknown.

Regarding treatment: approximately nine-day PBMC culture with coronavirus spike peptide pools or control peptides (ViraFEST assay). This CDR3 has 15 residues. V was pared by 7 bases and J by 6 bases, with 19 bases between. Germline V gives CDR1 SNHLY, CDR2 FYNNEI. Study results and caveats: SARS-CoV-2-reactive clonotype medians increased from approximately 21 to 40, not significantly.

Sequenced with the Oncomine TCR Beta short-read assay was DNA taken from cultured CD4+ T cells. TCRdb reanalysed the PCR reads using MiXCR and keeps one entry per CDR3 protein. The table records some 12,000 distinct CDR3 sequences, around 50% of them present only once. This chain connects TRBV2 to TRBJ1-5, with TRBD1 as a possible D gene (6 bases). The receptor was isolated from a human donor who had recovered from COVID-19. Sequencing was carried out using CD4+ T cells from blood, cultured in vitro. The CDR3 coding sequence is TGTGCCAGCACCCGAGTATGGGGGGCGTCTCAGCCCCAGCATTTT. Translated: CASTRVWGASQPQHF.